This T cell receptor beta chain was sequenced during a study of T cell repertoires in cytomegalovirus infection. Study details: Recently described HLA-C-restricted plus well-studied HLA-B-restricted CMV epitopes were used. Through public TCR beta signatures, both CMV infection and matching HLA type were indicated. Study outcomes and limitations: Identification of carriers of CMV plus the relevant HLA was performed using cumulative public TCR beta family frequency. In two of eight donors, the top clonotype was HLA-C-restricted CMV-specific.

A single record per CDR3 protein comes from TCRdb applying MiXCR to the reads. The table shows approximately 500,000 distinct CDR3 sequences, with 33% occurring only once. The germline V gene has CDR1 SGDLS and CDR2 YYNGEE. This CDR3 is built from 13 residues. Concerning this clonotype: Its target is unknown. A much more abundant neighbour one base away suggests this may be a read error.

Sequencing was performed on cultured PBMCs, taken from culture after CMV antigen stimulation. The chain combines TRBV9 with TRBJ2-5; maybe TRBD2 (6 bases). The sequence was collected from a human donor in good health (CMV status not recorded). Some clones in this sample may be carry-over from other donors' samples. The chain's CDR3 is CANSVGGPETQYF. Here the CDR3 DNA reads TGTGCCAACAGCGTAGGAGGGCCCGAGACCCAGTACTTC.